The 7 T cell receptor beta chains below were found in one sample sequenced in a study of cytomegalovirus exposure and HLA in healthy donors. PCR employed 60 Vbeta and 13 Jbeta primers. The protocol was immunoSEQ multiplex PCR, while the TCRdb copy is restricted to in-frame clones and leaves out a portion. This table has around 94,000 clones, over 65% appearing once. Sequencing was performed on PBMCs. These receptors came from a woman in her thirties or forties in good health and CMV-seropositive.

V and J are TRBV6-5 and TRBJ1-1; 7 positions agree with TRBD1. Germline trimming cut 8 bases from V and 0 bases from J; bases unmatched to any gene: 9. Germline-derived CDR1 and CDR2 are MNHEY and SVGAGI. The CDR3 loop spans 15 amino acids. CDR3 loop: CASRGQRGLNTEAFF. CDR3 bases: TGTGCCAGCCGTGGACAGAGGGGGCTGAACACTGAAGCTTTCTTT.

This clone was observed a single time. The chain employs TRBV6-4 and TRBJ2-3; D gene uncertain. Trimming left V 4 bases short and J 3 bases short, with 8 bases between. Germline loops: CDR1 MRHNA, CDR2 SNTAGT. The CDR3 runs 13 residues. The CDR3 DNA follows: TGTGCCAGCAGTGCCTTCGTGACAGATACGCAGTATTTT. Protein: CASSAFVTDTQYF.

The V gene is TRBV2, the J gene TRBJ2-2; 11 positions match TRBD1. CDR3 length: 13 amino acids. Germline CDR1 SNHLY, CDR2 FYNNEI. V gave up 7 bases and J gave up 7 bases; unmatched junction bases: 2. The CDR3 loop reads CASKDRGHGELFF. The CDR3 nucleotides are TGTGCCAGCAAGGACAGGGGGCACGGGGAGCTGTTTTTT.

V is TRBV19 and J is TRBJ1-5; possible D gene TRBD1, 5 bases. V lost 8 bases and J 1 base, leaving 18 bases between the germline ends. Germline V gene lookup returns CDR1 LNHDA and CDR2 SQIVND (reference sequence). This CDR3 is 16 amino acids long. CDR3 DNA: TGTGCCAGTTCGGTGGGAGGGAAGGGGAGCAATCAGCCCCAGCATTTT. Protein sequence: CASSVGGKGSNQPQHF.

The rearrangement joins TRBV2 to TRBJ2-1; perhaps TRBD1 as D (6 bases). This CDR3 is built from 18 residues. CDR1 SNHLY and CDR2 FYNNEI come from the germline V gene. Deletions cut 2 bases from V and 4 bases from J, with 21 bases between. CDR3 amino acids: CASSENRVLAPLYNEQFF. For the CDR3, the DNA is TGTGCCAGCAGTGAAAACAGGGTCCTAGCCCCCCTTTACAATGAGCAGTTCTTC.

Of note for this clone: A junction boundary mismatches the germline segment, possibly from a read error. The rearrangement uses TRBV7-7 and TRBJ2-5, with 9 bases identical to TRBD2. Per germline, CDR1 SSHAT and CDR2 FNYEAQ (reference sequence). The CDR3 length is 16 residues. CDR3 bases: TGTGCTAGCAGCTTAGCGGCTAGCGGGACACAAGAGACCCAGTACTTC. Protein product: CASSLAASGTQETQYF.

The J gene is TRBJ2-1, the V gene TRBV27, with TRBD2 matching over 7 bases. V trimming: 2 bases; J trimming: 6 bases; junction bases outside the gene matches: 7. This CDR3 has 15 residues. Germline CDR1 and CDR2: MNHEY and SMNVEV (reference sequence). The CDR3 DNA reads TGTGCCAGCAGTTTAGCGGGGGTCTTGACCAATGAGCAGTTCTTC. Its protein is CASSLAGVLTNEQFF.